One sample yielded the 18 T cell receptor beta chains listed below, sequenced in a study of tumor and adjacent non-tumor tissue in lung cancer. The library came from three nested PCR rounds adapted from ARM-PCR protocols. TCRdb processed the multiplex PCR reads anew with MiXCR; each CDR3 protein has one entry. The data hold over 130,000 distinct CDR3 sequences, with roughly 66% observed a single time. No cell sorting was done before RNA was extracted from the tissue. Input material: lung tumor tissue. These receptors came from a man in his 60s with small cell lung cancer.

Remarks on this clonotype: A read error is possible here, since a much larger clone lies one base away. The rearrangement links TRBV20-1 to TRBJ1-2, with unresolved D. This CDR3 is built from 12 residues. CDR1 DFQATT and CDR2 SNEGSKA come from the germline V gene (reference sequence). Trimming cost V 7 bases and J 2 bases, with 11 bases left between them. CDR3 sequence: CSGHCVNYGYTF. Here the CDR3 DNA reads TGCAGTGGGCACTGCGTAAACTATGGCTACACCTTC.

This clonotype was recorded at least ten times. The CDR3: CASHRGRTDTQYF. CDR3 DNA: TGTGCCAGCCATCGGGGTCGCACAGATACGCAGTATTTT. V and J are TRBV6-1 and TRBJ2-3; a weak D match, TRBD2 (5 bases). V lost 8 bases and J lost 1, with 10 bases in between. The CDR3 extends over 13 amino acids. Per germline, CDR1 MNHNS and CDR2 SASEGT.

Turning to this clonotype: One junction end disagrees with the germline gene, perhaps due to a read error. The J gene is TRBJ2-7, the V gene TRBV6-1; D gene uncertain. Germline V lookup: CDR1 MNHNS, CDR2 SASEGT. CDR3 size: 12 residues. In nucleotides, the CDR3 is TGTGCCAGCTGTGAAAATGGCTACGAACAGTACTTC. It specifies CASCENGYEQYF.

This clonotype appeared a few times. This sequence joins TRBV12-3 or TRBV12-4 and TRBJ2-1, with no clear D. The CDR3 has 14 residues. The V and J ends lost 5 bases and 9 bases respectively, with 17 bases between them. The CDR3 is CASSPSGRPSEQFF. In DNA, the CDR3 is TGTGCCAGCAGTCCATCGGGTCGCCCCAGTGAGCAGTTCTTC.

J is TRBJ1-1 and V is TRBV6-6; D gene ambiguous. CDR3 length equals 15 residues. Trimming cost V 2 bases and J 1 base, with 11 bases left between them. CDR1 is MNHNY, CDR2 SVGAGI, per germline (reference sequence). The CDR3 DNA reads TGTGCCAGCAGTTACCGAGAGATAAAGAACACTGAAGCTTTCTTT. Protein sequence: CASSYREIKNTEAFF.

With respect to this clonotype: Lacking the conserved final phenylalanine or tryptophan, this CDR3 likely reflects a read error. The gene calls are TRBV11-2 and TRBJ1-1; TRBD1 is a possible D gene (5 bases). The CDR3 spans 18 residues. In germline, CDR1 is SGHAT, CDR2 FQNNGV. CDR3 nucleotide sequence: TGTGCCAGGAGCTTAGCGGGGCCTAGGAGGGGATGGAGCACTGAAGCTTTCCTT. Its translation is CARSLAGPRRGWSTEAFL.

Only a few counts were recorded for this clonotype. Just one base apart from a much larger clone, this may be a read error. The chain carries TRBV20-1 and TRBJ1-1, with 7 bases lining up with TRBD1. This CDR3 is built from 14 residues. CDR1 is DFQATT and CDR2 is SNEGSKA in the germline V gene (reference sequence). The CDR3 reads CSARGQSGNTETFF. CDR3 nucleotides: TGCAGTGCTAGGGGACAGTCGGGGAACACTGAAACTTTCTTT.

Notes on this clonotype: This may be a read error: a much more frequent sequence differs by one nucleotide. The gene calls are TRBV28 and TRBJ2-1; D is unclear. CDR1 MDHEN and CDR2 SYDVKM come from the germline V gene. CDR3 length: 13 residues. Trimming took 10 bases from V and 7 from J, leaving 17 bases between them. CDR3 nucleotide sequence: TGTGCCAACAGAGGACCCCCAAGGAATGAGCAGTTCTTC. It yields the protein CANRGPPRNEQFF.

As concerns this clonotype: The CDR3 does not end in the conserved phenylalanine or tryptophan, so this is likely a read error. The V call is TRBV20-1, the J call TRBJ2-1; TRBD2 is a possible D gene (5 bases). The CDR3 spans 16 residues. Germline CDR1 and CDR2: DFQATT and SNEGSKA (reference sequence). The CDR3, as DNA: TGCAGTGCTAGAGGGATAACGGGAAACTCCTACAATAAGCAGTTCCTC. It is translated as CSARGITGNSYNKQFL.

Of note for this clonotype: Germline is not matched at one junction end, which may reflect a read error. This sequence joins TRBV6-1 and TRBJ2-3, with D perhaps TRBD1 (6 bases). Germline V gene lookup returns CDR1 MNHNS and CDR2 SASEGT. This CDR3 has 13 amino acids. CDR3 sequence (DNA): TGTGCCAGCGGTGAATTGGGGGCCGGTACGCGGTATTTT. It specifies CASGELGAGTRYF.

On this clonotype itself: This clone may be a read error of a much larger clone one base away. The V and J genes are TRBV13 and TRBJ1-5, with TRBD1 identical over 9 bases. Germline V gene data show CDR1 as PRHDT and CDR2 as FYEKMQ (reference sequence). The V and J ends lost 2 bases and 2 bases, in that order; junction bases with no gene match: 7. The CDR3 length is 17 residues. CDR3 loop: CASSLTQGAFRNQPQHF. CDR3 DNA sequence: TGTGCCAGCAGCTTAACACAGGGGGCCTTCCGCAATCAGCCCCAGCATTTT. Combining the CDR3 with reference TRBV13 and TRBJ1-5 gives the whole variable domain AAGVIQSPRHLIKEKRETATLKCYPIPRHDTVYWYQQGPGQDPQFLISFYEKMQSDKGSIPDRFSAQQFSDYHSELNMSSLELGDSALYFCASSLTQGAFRNQPQHFGDGTRLSIL.

The V and J genes are TRBV4-2 and TRBJ1-1; D not certain. The V end was cut by 2 bases, the J end by 7 bases, with 11 bases between. This CDR3 comprises 13 residues. Looked up from germline, CDR1 is LGHNA and CDR2 is YNFKEQ. CDR3 amino acids: CASSQLGANEAFF. The CDR3 DNA reads TGTGCCAGCAGCCAACTAGGAGCTAATGAAGCTTTCTTT.

The rearrangement joins TRBV6-1 to TRBJ2-3; possibly TRBD2 for D (7 bases). Germline CDR1 reads MNHNS; CDR2 reads SASEGT. There are 15 residues in the CDR3. CDR3 protein: CANSEGGYNTDTQYF. DNA of the CDR3: TGTGCTAACAGCGAGGGGGGGTATAACACAGATACGCAGTATTTT.

With respect to this clonotype: This is likely a read error, given that the CDR3 carries no conserved phenylalanine or tryptophan at its end. V usage is TRBV11-2 and J usage is TRBJ1-3; 7 nucleotides align to TRBD1. Germline V lookup: CDR1 SGHAT, CDR2 FQNNGV. The CDR3 is made up of 14 amino acids. CDR3: CASNYDRDGYTIYS. The CDR3 DNA sequence: TGTGCCAGCAATTACGACAGGGATGGATACACCATATATTCT.

Comment on this clonotype: The junction departs from the called germline gene at one end, perhaps through a read error. The chain uses TRBV11-2 and TRBJ2-1, with 11 positions matching TRBD2. The length of the CDR3 is 15 residues. The V gene's germline CDR1 is SGHAT and CDR2 FQNNGV. The CDR3 spells CASSSTSGTYNEQFF. The CDR3, as DNA: TGTGCTAGCAGCTCGACTAGCGGGACATACAATGAGCAGTTCTTC. Looking up the rest from reference TRBV11-2 and TRBJ2-1 gives the full variable domain: EAGVAQSPRYKIIEKRQSVAFWCNPISGHATLYWYQQILGQGPKLLIQFQNNGVVDDSQLPKDRFSAERLKGVDSTLKIQPAKLEDSAVYLCASSSTSGTYNEQFFGPGTRLTVL.

Concerning this clonotype itself: The missing conserved phenylalanine or tryptophan at the end of this CDR3 makes a read error likely. This rearrangement joins TRBV4-2 to TRBJ2-5, with 11 nucleotides matching TRBD2. V gave up 2 bases and J gave up 5 bases; unmatched junction bases: 13. Germline V gene lookup returns CDR1 LGHNA and CDR2 YNFKEQ. The CDR3 covers 18 residues. The CDR3: CASSQNMGLAASKETQYS. The CDR3 bases are TGTGCCAGCAGCCAAAATATGGGACTAGCGGCGAGTAAGGAGACCCAGTACTCC.

A note on this clonotype: This may come from a read error, since a much larger clone is one base off. A read error is likely, as this CDR3 ends without the conserved phenylalanine or tryptophan. The J gene is TRBJ2-1, the V gene TRBV11-2; the match to TRBD1 covers 9 bases. CDR3 length: 22 residues. CDR1 SGHAT and CDR2 FQNNGV come from the germline V gene. With V trimmed by 4 bases and J by 8 bases, 30 bases remained unmatched. The CDR3 loop reads CASSYRRRNTGGLGSSFDEQFI. CDR3 DNA: TGTGCCAGCAGCTACCGGCGGCGAAACACAGGGGGCTTAGGGTCATCTTTCGATGAGCAGTTCATC.

This chain connects TRBV4-1 to TRBJ1-5, with a possible D match to TRBD1 (5 bases). The CDR3 is 14 amino acids. Germline V gene sequence: CDR1 MGHRA, CDR2 YSYEKL. The V gene lost 0 bases and the J gene lost 5 bases, with 8 bases spanning the gap. The chain's CDR3 is CASSQDGGDQPQHF. The CDR3, as DNA: TGCGCCAGCAGCCAAGACGGGGGGGATCAGCCCCAGCATTTT.